The entry below gives a single T cell receptor (beta chain) sequence along with its context. The antigen it recognizes is unknown. Per-base quality was not reported, and no clone a single base away is much larger than it. One collaborating source in Seattle enrolled patients while the patients were actively infected and followed the patients over time throughout the course of disease. Whole blood was collected in K2EDTA tubes by collaborating institutions according to the institutions' own protocols. For TCRbeta analysis, collaborators shipped samples in one of three forms: frozen whole blood, isolated PBMCs, or DNA extracted from either of those sample types. The immunoSEQ Assay, a bias-controlled multiplex PCR, was used to amplify TCRbeta CDR3 regions from genomic DNA. As for the original processing: Within the assay, amplification of reference gene primers was used to estimate how many nucleated cells each sample contained. To quantify the absolute abundance of each unique TCRbeta CDR3 rearrangement, sequence reads were collapsed and filtered. For each sample, productive Simpson clonality was calculated by taking the square root of Simpson's diversity index across productive rearrangements. This is the immuneACCESS table as TCRdb keeps it, with only in-frame sequences that have V and J called. A part of the clones is gone; compared with another copy, unresolved V genes explain less than half, and the rest is unexplained. V, J and clone size are taken as reported in that table, and D and trimming were inferred from the DNA itself. Present in this sample are hundreds of thousands of clones, over 80% of which were seen just once. The top ten clonotypes cover around 6% of the sample.

This sample is part of a study of blood T cell repertoires in COVID-19 (dated by TCRdb to 2018 to 2020). General notes on the study: Samples from collaborators originated in the United States, Italy and Spain and spanned both the acute and convalescent phases of COVID-19. The repertoires were released in a freely available public database meant as a resource for research on the immune response to SARS-CoV-2. HLA class I and class II types, where available, came from metadata supplied by the sample provider rather than from assay-based typing. The prospective study material was composed of cDNA or gDNA derived from T cells, B-cell-depleted T cells, or PBMCs. The dataset comprised deeply sampled blood TCRbeta repertoires from subjects exposed to, actively infected with, or recovered from COVID-19. Nearly every sample came with metadata listing a de-identified subject ID, COVID-19 status, age in years and sex. Samples were obtained from the ongoing ImmuneRACE study (first 160 participants) and from some 1,200 subjects provided by 6 global collaborators.

Overall results and qualifications from the work: The amount of clinical and demographic metadata varied by source and participant and was provided uncurated.

This sequence was found in a woman aged 50 to 60 with COVID-19, enrolled during active disease. Sequencing input: peripheral blood.

The CDR3 loop reads CSASYRDDTEAFF. The nucleotide sequence reads TGCAGTGCTAGTTACAGGGATGACACTGAAGCTTTCTTT. The V gene is TRBV20-1 and the J gene is TRBJ1-1; the D gene is possibly TRBD1, with 6 bases matching. The CDR3, cysteine through phenylalanine, is 13 amino acids long. Left in the record is the CDR3 DNA by itself, 39 bases read in frame from the first base. In the germline V gene (reference sequence), CDR1 corresponds to DFQATT and CDR2 to SNEGSKA. Trimming costs V 3 bases and J 3 bases, and their ends lie 11 bases apart.